Listed below are T cell receptor beta chains from one sample, sequenced in a study of regulatory T cells in long-lasting Graves disease. Each CDR3 protein gets one entry after TCRdb re-called the multiplex PCR reads with MiXCR. The sample lists some 250,000 distinct CDR3 sequences, about 20% occurring once. The sample was also linked to a second study, of T cells in Graves' hyperthyroidism and ophthalmopathy.

The sequences come from peripheral blood mononuclear cells (PBMCs), collected at new diagnosis, from a patient treated with antithyroid drugs. Receptors were obtained from a woman in her twenties or thirties with Graves disease. Each CDR3 is given without its conserved first and last residue.

J	length	V	CDR3
TRBJ1-1	13	TRBV6-6	ASSYSIIWNTEAF
TRBJ1-3	13	TRBV7-9	ASSLFWGSGNTIY
TRBJ2-2	13	TRBV5-1	ASSLARQNTGELF
TRBJ1-2	11	TRBV25-1	ASRGTDVYGYT
TRBJ1-6	13	TRBV5-6	ASSTWTGPNSPLH
TRBJ2-5	10	TRBV20-1	SARVGEETQY
TRBJ2-3	13	TRBV2	ASSGGDSLTDTQY
TRBJ1-1	12	TRBV6-5	ASSYKGRNTEAF
TRBJ2-7	12	TRBV5-1	ASTPFVASYEQY
TRBJ1-2	11	TRBV5-4	ANSLLGVWGYT